This T cell receptor (beta chain) was sequenced for a study of blood T cell repertoires in COVID-19. Overall study context: Italy, Spain and the United States were the sources of the convalescent and acute COVID-19 samples. Sources were T cells, B-cell-depleted T cells, or PBMCs; the material itself was cDNA or gDNA.

Authors' methods: Using reference gene primer amplification, nucleated cell counts were estimated. Here immunoSEQ multiplex PCR was the method, and the copy in TCRdb shows in-frame clones only, minus some. The V and J calls and clone size are taken from that table; D and trimming were inferred from the DNA. Of approximately 66,000 clones in the sample, 80% to 90% are singletons; the top ten hold 8.3%. The CDR3 contains 14 residues. V was clipped by 4 bases and J by 5 bases; unmatched bases: 4. The V gene's germline CDR1 is SGHDN and CDR2 FVKESK. This chain links TRBV14 with TRBJ1-2; 10 bases fit TRBD1. The TCR sequence derives from a human donor with active COVID-19. The donor label of this sample is uncertain. Sequenced material: peripheral blood. This chain's CDR3 is CASSPTGGMYGYTF. The CDR3 DNA sequence: TGTGCCAGCAGCCCGACAGGGGGCATGTATGGCTACACCTTC.